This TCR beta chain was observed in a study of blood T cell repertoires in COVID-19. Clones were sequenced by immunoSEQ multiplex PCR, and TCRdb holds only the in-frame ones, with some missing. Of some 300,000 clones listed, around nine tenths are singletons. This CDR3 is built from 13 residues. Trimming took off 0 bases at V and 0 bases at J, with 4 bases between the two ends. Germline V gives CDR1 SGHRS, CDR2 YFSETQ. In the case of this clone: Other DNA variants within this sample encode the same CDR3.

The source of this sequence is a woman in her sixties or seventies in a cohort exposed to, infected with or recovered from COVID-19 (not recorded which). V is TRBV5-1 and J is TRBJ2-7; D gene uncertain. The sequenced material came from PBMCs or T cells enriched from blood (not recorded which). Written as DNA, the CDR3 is TGCGCCAGCAGCTTGGGGAGCTCCTACGAGCAGTACTTC. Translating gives CASSLGSSYEQYF.